This T cell receptor beta chain was captured in a study of T cells in Graves' hyperthyroidism and ophthalmopathy. Amplification yielded TCR beta CDR3 regions, with RNA transcripts as the source. The HTBI primer set was used in a first-round RT-PCR of the TCR CDR3. One entry per CDR3 protein, called by TCRdb with MiXCR from the multiplex PCR reads. This sample has a few hundred thousand distinct CDR3 sequences; less than 25% occur once, and the top ten carry 26%. Germline V CDR1 and CDR2: MNHGY, SAAAGT. The CDR3 has 16 amino acids. Disease duration under 2 months; hyperthyroidism patients were aged 18 to 65. Points on this clonotype: This may stem from a read error, because a much larger clone lies one nucleotide away.

The sequenced material came from blood. V usage is TRBV6-8 and J usage is TRBJ1-3, with D uncertain. The receptor's source is a man aged 18 to 29 with Graves' hyperthyroidism. DNA of the CDR3: TGTGCCAGCAGTTACTCGATAGGAGGAGCTGGAAACACCATATGTTTT. Translated: CASSYSIGGAGNTICF.